This T cell receptor beta chain was captured in a study of beta chain features in type 1 diabetes. The germline V gene encodes CDR1 SGHTA and CDR2 FQGNSA. CDR3 length: 16 amino acids. The germline V and J ends were trimmed by 5 bases and 0 bases, with 16 bases remaining between them. This clone was counted only a few times. Its antigen is not known. The isolated RNA, all of it, was reverse transcribed, so expressed TCRB transcripts were what got sequenced. Measured with immunoSEQ multiplex PCR; TCRdb has only the in-frame clones, and not every one. There are 810,000 or so clones in the sample; 15% to 20% occur only once, and 0.023% lies in the top ten. The study's findings and limits: Researchers reported that naive, central memory and Treg TCRB repertoires appeared more similar in patients than in healthy donors.

The chain couples TRBV7-2 to TRBJ2-5; D gene unclear. The sample taken for sequencing was naive CD4+ T cells from blood. The receptor was isolated from a woman aged 18 to 35 in good health. The CDR3 region has the DNA TGTGCCAGCAGCGACCGACACCAAACTTACCAAGAGACCCAGTACTTC. Its translation: CASSDRHQTYQETQYF.